The subject of this entry is one T cell receptor beta chain. This CDR3 contains 13 residues. The V and J ends lost 2 bases and 3 bases respectively, with 7 bases between them. Germline V CDR1 and CDR2: MGHDK, SYGVNS. The protocol was immunoSEQ multiplex PCR, while the TCRdb copy is restricted to in-frame clones and leaves out a portion. This table holds about 200,000 clones, roughly 88% found once. The data were taken from a study of blood T cell repertoires in COVID-19. This sequence joins TRBV25-1 and TRBJ1-2; D call uncertain. This clonotype was sampled from a man younger than 45 who had recovered from COVID-19. Sequences were obtained from peripheral blood. CDR3 sequence: CASSERRDYGYTF. The CDR3 nucleotides are TGTGCCAGCAGTGAAAGGCGGGACTATGGCTACACCTTC.